This T cell receptor (beta chain) was sequenced in a study of T cells in women clearing cervical HPV infection. Study details: Case blood was drawn when the lesion was first found; control blood after infection became undetectable.

Data came from immunoSEQ multiplex PCR; TCRdb stores just in-frame clones and leaves some out. Reported are about 20,000 clones; the ten largest clones contain under 8.5%. Whole-study results and caveats: CIN3+ cases had significantly higher TCR repertoire richness than controls, but evenness did not differ. Richness differences could reflect unmeasured T-cell content per sample.

Comments on this clone: Its antigen is still unknown.

The source is a woman between 18 and 75 years old with a cervical HPV16 infection that either progressed to CIN3+ or cleared (not recorded which). The sequenced material came from blood buffy coat.

The CDR3 loop reads CSARGWGGSYNEQFF. The covered CDR3 bases are TGCAGTGCTAGAGGTTGGGGGGGCTCCTACAATGAG. The genes are TRBV20-1 and TRBJ2-1; 7 bases agree with TRBD2. With the read ending 3 residues before the CDR3 end, the germline J gene is used to fill in that end. This CDR3 spans 15 amino acids. CDR1 is DFQATT, CDR2 SNEGSKA, per germline (reference sequence). V gave up 1 base and J gave up 0 bases; unmatched junction bases: 3.